Shown below are 9 T cell receptor beta chains from a single sample sequenced in a study of blood T cell repertoires in COVID-19. Sequencing used immunoSEQ multiplex PCR; TCRdb keeps in-frame clones, though not all of them. The repertoire holds hundreds of thousands of clones, with 89% as singletons. The source material was PBMCs or T cells enriched from blood (not recorded which). Receptor source: a man between 60 and 75 years old who had recovered from COVID-19.

The rearrangement uses TRBV18 and TRBJ1-5, with TRBD1 as a possible D gene (6 bases). V lost 5 bases to trimming and J lost 2 bases, with 10 bases between them. This CDR3 contains 14 residues. Germline V gene sequence: CDR1 KGHSH, CDR2 LQKENI. The CDR3 region has the DNA TGTGCCAGCTCATCGAGACAGGGCAATCAGCCCCAGCATTTT. Its translation is CASSSRQGNQPQHF.

The chain couples TRBV28 to TRBJ2-2; weak D call: TRBD2 (6 bases). The germline gives CDR1 MDHEN, CDR2 SYDVKM. Deletions cut 6 bases from V and 4 bases from J, with 12 bases between. The CDR3 consists of 14 residues. CDR3 sequence: CASRLMGGTGELFF. The CDR3 nucleotides are TGTGCCAGCAGGCTCATGGGGGGCACCGGGGAGCTGTTTTTT.

J is TRBJ2-7 and V is TRBV11-2, with D unclear. V lost 1 base and J 7 bases, leaving 5 bases between the germline ends. From germline, CDR1 is SGHAT and CDR2 FQNNGV. The CDR3 consists of 11 residues. The DNA for the CDR3 is TGTGCCAGCAGCTTAGGCAGGGAGCAGTACTTC. It encodes CASSLGREQYF.

This clone was observed a few times. J is TRBJ2-7 and V is TRBV4-2, with 8 nucleotides matching TRBD2. Trimming removed 0 bases from V and 5 bases from J; junction bases left unmatched: 9. The length of the CDR3 is 16 residues. Germline CDR1 LGHNA, CDR2 YNFKEQ. CDR3 bases: TGTGCCAGCAGCCAAGAGGGGGCGGGAGGCGTGGACGAGCAGTACTTC. Its translation is CASSQEGAGGVDEQYF.

The chain combines TRBV4-3 with TRBJ1-4; the D is unclear. The CDR3 loop spans 16 amino acids. The V end was cut by 1 base, the J end by 0 bases, with 9 bases between. Germline lookup yields CDR1 LGHNA and CDR2 YSLEER. The CDR3 DNA follows: TGCGCCAGCAGCCAAGGTACGGGGACAACTAATGAAAAACTGTTTTTT. Protein product: CASSQGTGTTNEKLFF.

The J gene is TRBJ2-6, the V gene TRBV7-3, with 10 positions matching TRBD2. With V trimmed by 3 bases and J by 0 bases, 5 bases remained unmatched. This CDR3 has 18 amino acids. In germline, CDR1 is SGHTA, CDR2 FQGTGA. The chain's CDR3 is CASSLIASGSSGANVLTF. The CDR3 DNA reads as TGTGCCAGCAGCTTGATAGCTAGCGGGAGCTCTGGGGCCAACGTCCTGACTTTC.

The chain has TRBV5-1 and TRBJ1-4; D ambiguous. CDR3 size: 12 residues. Germline values: CDR1 SGHRS, CDR2 YFSETQ. V lost 2 bases to trimming and J lost 8 bases, with 7 bases between them. CDR3 sequence: CASSFSGEKLFF. The CDR3 DNA follows: TGCGCCAGCAGCTTTTCGGGGGAAAAACTGTTTTTT.

The chain is built from TRBV10-3 and TRBJ1-2, with a tentative D call TRBD1 (6 bases). CDR1 is ENHRY and CDR2 is SYGVKD in the germline V gene. V dropped 3 bases and J dropped 4 bases, with 9 bases sitting between them. The CDR3 loop spans 13 amino acids. The CDR3 spells CAISETGSYGYTF. The CDR3, as DNA: TGTGCCATCAGTGAAACAGGGAGCTATGGCTACACCTTC.

The CDR3 nucleotides read TGTGCCAGCAGTAAGGACAGGGCCCGGCCCCTCCACTTT. Amino acid sequence: CASSKDRARPLHF. V is TRBV6-5 and J is TRBJ1-6; 8 bases line up with TRBD1. J gave up 13 bases and V 5 bases, and 7 bases lay outside the gene matches. Germline V gives CDR1 MNHEY, CDR2 SVGAGI. The CDR3 sequence is 13 residues long.